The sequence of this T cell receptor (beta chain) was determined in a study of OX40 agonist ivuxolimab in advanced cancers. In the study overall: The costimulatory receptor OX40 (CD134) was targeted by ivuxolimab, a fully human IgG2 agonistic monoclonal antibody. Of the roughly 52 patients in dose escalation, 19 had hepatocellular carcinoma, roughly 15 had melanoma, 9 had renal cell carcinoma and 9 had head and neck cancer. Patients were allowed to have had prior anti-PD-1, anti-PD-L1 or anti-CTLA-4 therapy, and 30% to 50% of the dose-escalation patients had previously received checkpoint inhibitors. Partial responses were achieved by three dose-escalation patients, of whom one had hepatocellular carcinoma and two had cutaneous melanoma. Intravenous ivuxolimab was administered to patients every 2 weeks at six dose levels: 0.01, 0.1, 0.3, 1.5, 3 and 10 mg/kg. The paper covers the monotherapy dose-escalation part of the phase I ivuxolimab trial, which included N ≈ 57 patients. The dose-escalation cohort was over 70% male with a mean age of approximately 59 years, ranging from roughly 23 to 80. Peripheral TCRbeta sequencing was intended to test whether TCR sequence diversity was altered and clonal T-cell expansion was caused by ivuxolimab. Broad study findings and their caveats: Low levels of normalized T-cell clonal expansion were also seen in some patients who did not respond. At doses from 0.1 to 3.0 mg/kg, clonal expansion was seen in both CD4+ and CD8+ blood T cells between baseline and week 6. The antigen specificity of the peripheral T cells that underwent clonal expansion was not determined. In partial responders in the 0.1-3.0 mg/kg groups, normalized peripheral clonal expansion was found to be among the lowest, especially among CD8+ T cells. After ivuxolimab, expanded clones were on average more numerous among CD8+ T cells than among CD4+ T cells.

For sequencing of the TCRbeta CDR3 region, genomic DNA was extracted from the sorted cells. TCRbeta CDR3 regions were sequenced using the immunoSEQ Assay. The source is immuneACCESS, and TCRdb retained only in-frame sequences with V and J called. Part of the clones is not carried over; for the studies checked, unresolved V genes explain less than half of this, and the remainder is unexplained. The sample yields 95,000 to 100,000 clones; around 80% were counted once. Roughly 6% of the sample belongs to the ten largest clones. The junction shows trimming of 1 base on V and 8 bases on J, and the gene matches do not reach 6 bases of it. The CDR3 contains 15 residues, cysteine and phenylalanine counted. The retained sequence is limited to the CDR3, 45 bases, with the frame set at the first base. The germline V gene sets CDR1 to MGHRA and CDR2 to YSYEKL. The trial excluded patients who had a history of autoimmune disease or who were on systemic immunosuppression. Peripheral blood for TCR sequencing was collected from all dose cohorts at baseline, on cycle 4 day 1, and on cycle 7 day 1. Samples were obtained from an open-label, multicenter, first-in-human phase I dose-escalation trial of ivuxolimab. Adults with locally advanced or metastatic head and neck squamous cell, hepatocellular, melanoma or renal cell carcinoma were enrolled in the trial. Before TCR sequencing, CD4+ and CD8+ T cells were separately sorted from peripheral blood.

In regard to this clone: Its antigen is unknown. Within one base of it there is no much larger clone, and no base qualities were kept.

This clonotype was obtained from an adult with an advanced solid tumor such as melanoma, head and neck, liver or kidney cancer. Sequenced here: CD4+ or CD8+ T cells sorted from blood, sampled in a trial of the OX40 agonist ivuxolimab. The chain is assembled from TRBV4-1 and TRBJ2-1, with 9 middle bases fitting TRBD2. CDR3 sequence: CASSQGSGSGYEQFF. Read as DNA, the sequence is TGCGCCAGCAGCCAAGGTAGCGGGAGTGGGTATGAGCAGTTCTTC.